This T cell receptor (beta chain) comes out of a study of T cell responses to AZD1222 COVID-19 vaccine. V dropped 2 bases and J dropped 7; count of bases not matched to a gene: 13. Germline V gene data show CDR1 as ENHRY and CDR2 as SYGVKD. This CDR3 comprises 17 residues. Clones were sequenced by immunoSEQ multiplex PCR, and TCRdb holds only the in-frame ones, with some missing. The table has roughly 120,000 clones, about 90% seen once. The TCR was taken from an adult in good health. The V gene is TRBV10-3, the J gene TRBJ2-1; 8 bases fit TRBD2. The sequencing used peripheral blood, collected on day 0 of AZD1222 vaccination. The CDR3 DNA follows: TGTGCCATCAGTGAGCCCCCCCCACTAGCGGATAAGAATGAGCAGTTCTTC. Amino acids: CAISEPPPLADKNEQFF.